One and the same sample provided the 25 T cell receptor beta chains below, sequenced in a study of blood T cell repertoires in COVID-19. Method: immunoSEQ multiplex PCR; TCRdb's copy keeps in-frame clones and lacks some. The sample has about 190,000 clones, under 80% seen once. Specimen: peripheral blood. These receptors all come from a woman aged 45-65 years with acute or convalescent COVID-19.

The gene calls are TRBV9 and TRBJ2-3, with no clear D. V dropped 0 bases and J dropped 4 bases, with 9 bases sitting between them. In germline, CDR1 is SGDLS, CDR2 YYNGEE. The CDR3 spans 14 residues. The CDR3 nucleotides are TGTGCCAGCAGCGTAGCGAGCTTTTCAGATACGCAGTATTTT. Translating it yields CASSVASFSDTQYF.

The chain employs TRBV19 and TRBJ2-6, with D possibly matching TRBD2 (6 bases). Trimming removed 1 base from V and 2 bases from J, with 12 bases in between. Germline values: CDR1 LNHDA, CDR2 SQIVND (reference sequence). The CDR3 consists of 17 residues. In nucleotides, the CDR3 is TGTGCCAGTAGTATAGGCTCCGGGGGAGCTGGGGCCAACGTCCTGACTTTC. Residues: CASSIGSGGAGANVLTF.

The sample holds a few counts of this clone. The V and J genes are TRBV27 and TRBJ2-1, with TRBD2 identical over 9 bases. CDR1 MNHEY and CDR2 SMNVEV come from the germline V gene (reference sequence). The CDR3 is 16 amino acids. With 0 bases clipped from V and 0 bases from J, the junction kept 0 bases outside the gene matches. The CDR3 nucleotides read TGTGCCAGCAGTTTATCTAGCGGGAGCTCCTACAATGAGCAGTTCTTC. Protein: CASSLSSGSSYNEQFF.

The rearrangement uses TRBV19 and TRBJ1-3; no firm D call. This CDR3 spans 12 amino acids. From germline, CDR1 is LNHDA and CDR2 SQIVND (reference sequence). Trimming removed 6 bases from V and 4 bases from J, with 7 bases in between. CDR3 protein: CASSEEGNTIYF. As DNA, the CDR3 is TGTGCCAGTAGCGAGGAAGGAAACACCATATATTTT.

The J gene is TRBJ2-3, the V gene TRBV7-6; the match to TRBD2 covers 9 bases. Germline assignment: CDR1 SGHVS and CDR2 FNYEAQ. Unmatched junction bases numbered 10, after V lost 3 bases and J lost 0 bases. This CDR3 contains 18 residues. This chain's CDR3 is CASSFLAGEIPSTDTQYF. CDR3 nucleotides: TGTGCCAGCAGCTTCTTAGCGGGAGAGATTCCTAGCACAGATACGCAGTATTTT.

This sequence joins TRBV27 and TRBJ2-5; 7 nucleotides align to TRBD1. The CDR3 consists of 13 residues. V shed 4 bases and J 6 bases; nucleotides not matched to a gene: 5. Germline V gene sequence: CDR1 MNHEY, CDR2 SMNVEV (reference sequence). CDR3 nucleotides: TGTGCCAGCAGTTCTACAGGGGTCAAGACCCAGTACTTC. It translates to CASSSTGVKTQYF.

CDR3 sequence reads: CASSLTVPQETQYF. CDR3 bases: TGTGCCAGCAGCTTGACAGTCCCTCAAGAGACCCAGTACTTC. The genes are TRBV7-2 and TRBJ2-5, with D possibly TRBD1 on 5 matching bases. This CDR3 comprises 14 residues. V was pared by 3 bases and J by 2 bases, with 10 bases between. In germline, CDR1 is SGHTA, CDR2 FQGNSA.

DNA for the CDR3: TGTGCCAGCAGCTTCTCTAGGATCCAGCCTTCCTACGAGCAGTACTTC. As protein: CASSFSRIQPSYEQYF. This chain uses TRBV5-6 with TRBJ2-7; D gene unclear. V lost 2 bases, J lost 1 base, and 16 bases lay in between. CDR3 length: 16 amino acids. Per the germline V gene, CDR1 is SGHDT and CDR2 is YYEEEE.

This sequence joins TRBV2 and TRBJ1-4; 10 nucleotides line up with TRBD1. Germline trimming cut 7 bases from V and 8 bases from J; bases unmatched to any gene: 19. The length of the CDR3 is 18 residues. The germline V gene encodes CDR1 SNHLY and CDR2 FYNNEI. CDR3 in DNA: TGTGCCAGCAAGCTTATCGGAACGGGACAGGGGCGATGGGAAAAACTGTTTTTT. As protein: CASKLIGTGQGRWEKLFF.

This chain connects TRBV24-1 to TRBJ2-1; maybe TRBD2 (5 bases). The CDR3 is 17 amino acids. Trimming pared 5 bases from V and 4 bases from J, leaving 20 bases between. Germline-derived CDR1 and CDR2 are KGHDR and SFDVKD. DNA for the CDR3: TGTGCCACCAGTGCTCGCCCCACGAGGGAAGATTACAATGAGCAGTTCTTC. This codes for CATSARPTREDYNEQFF.

To note about this clone: The same CDR3 can be traced to other DNA sequences in this sample. V and J are TRBV15 and TRBJ1-1; 7 bases align to TRBD1. V lost 1 base and J lost 5; bases outside the gene matches: 4. CDR1 and CDR2 (germline): LNHNV, YYDKDF (reference sequence). This CDR3 has 14 residues. CDR3 sequence reads: CATSRGQGGTEAFF. In nucleotides, the CDR3 is TGTGCCACCAGCAGAGGACAGGGTGGGACTGAAGCTTTCTTT.

The chain couples TRBV27 to TRBJ1-1, with unresolved D. CDR1 is MNHEY, CDR2 SMNVEV, per germline (reference sequence). Trimming shortened V by 4 bases and J by 0 bases, and 12 bases separated the two germline ends. The CDR3 contains 15 residues. The CDR3 nucleotides are TGTGCCAGCAGTTCCCGTAGCACGGTGAACACTGAAGCTTTCTTT. It yields the protein CASSSRSTVNTEAFF.

V usage is TRBV9 and J usage is TRBJ1-3, with 7 bases identical to TRBD1. The CDR3 sequence is 16 residues long. Unmatched junction bases numbered 8, after V lost 3 bases and J lost 2 bases. CDR1 is SGDLS and CDR2 is YYNGEE in the germline V gene. CDR3 residues: CASSATHRGTGNTIYF. The CDR3 region has the DNA TGTGCCAGCAGCGCGACCCACAGGGGAACTGGAAACACCATATATTTT.

This chain links TRBV19 with TRBJ1-3; TRBD1 matches at 12 bases. The CDR3 runs 19 residues. V shed 5 bases and J 0 bases; nucleotides not matched to a gene: 11. Germline V lookup: CDR1 LNHDA, CDR2 SQIVND (reference sequence). CDR3: CASSVPGQGAAISGNTIYF. In DNA, the CDR3 is TGTGCCAGTAGTGTCCCGGGACAGGGGGCGGCTATCTCTGGAAACACCATATATTTT. Combining the CDR3 with reference TRBV19 and TRBJ1-3 gives the whole variable domain DGGITQSPKYLFRKEGQNVTLSCEQNLNHDAMYWYRQDPGQGLRLIYYSQIVNDFQKGDIAEGYSVSREKKESFPLTVTSAQKNPTAFYLCASSVPGQGAAISGNTIYFGEGSWLTVV.

Only one count was recorded for this clone. V is TRBV27 and J is TRBJ2-7, with TRBD1 identical over 7 bases. Germline-derived CDR1 and CDR2 are MNHEY and SMNVEV (reference sequence). After removal of 2 bases from V and 5 bases from J, the junction contained 3 bases not matched to a gene. CDR3 length equals 13 residues. CDR3 protein: CASSLTGAHEQYF. CDR3 nucleotides: TGTGCCAGCAGTTTAACAGGGGCCCACGAGCAGTACTTC.

This chain joins TRBV28 and TRBJ1-6; 10 bases agree with TRBD1. This CDR3 is 17 amino acids long. Germline trimming cut 6 bases from V and 4 bases from J; bases unmatched to any gene: 9. Germline loops: CDR1 MDHEN, CDR2 SYDVKM. For the CDR3, the DNA is TGTGCCAGCAGCGATCCCGGGACAGGGGCGTATAATTCACCCCTCCACTTT. As protein: CASSDPGTGAYNSPLHF. The full variable domain, with the rest looked up from reference TRBV28 and TRBJ1-6, is DVKVTQSSRYLVKRTGEKVFLECVQDMDHENMFWYRQDPGLGLRLIYFSYDVKMKEKGDIPEGYSVSREKKERFSLILESASTNQTSMYLCASSDPGTGAYNSPLHFGNGTRLTVT.

The chain uses TRBV6-2 or TRBV6-3 and TRBJ1-6, with D tentatively TRBD1 (6 bases). This CDR3 is 14 amino acids long. The V gene lost 2 bases and the J gene lost 10 bases, with 12 bases spanning the gap. CDR1 MNHEY and CDR2 SVGEGT come from the germline V gene. The CDR3 loop reads CASSYEGVYSPLHF. The CDR3 bases are TGTGCCAGCAGTTACGAGGGGGTATACTCACCCCTCCACTTT.

This clone was seen only a few times. CDR3 sequence reads: CASTLLAGGLYEQYF. DNA for the CDR3: TGTGCCAGCACCCTACTAGCGGGGGGCCTCTACGAGCAGTACTTC. The V call is TRBV27, the J call TRBJ2-7; 12 bases fit TRBD2. V lost 7 bases to trimming and J lost 3 bases; unmatched junction nucleotides: 7. This CDR3 comprises 15 residues. The germline CDR1 and CDR2 sequences are MNHEY and SMNVEV (reference sequence).

This chain links TRBV5-6 with TRBJ2-4; perhaps TRBD2 as D (5 bases). The CDR3 has 14 amino acids. The germline V and J ends were trimmed by 2 bases and 3 bases, with 9 bases remaining between them. The germline CDR1 and CDR2 sequences are SGHDT and YYEEEE. The CDR3 loop reads CASSFRGGKNIQYF. The CDR3 nucleotides read TGTGCCAGCAGCTTTCGGGGTGGCAAAAACATTCAGTACTTC.

V gene TRBV2 combines with J gene TRBJ1-1; no clear D gene. Trimming stripped 7 bases from V and 2 bases from J, with 14 bases between. CDR3 length equals 14 residues. The germline CDR1 and CDR2 sequences are SNHLY and FYNNEI. DNA of the CDR3: TGTGCCAGCACCCTGGCGGCATCCAACACTGAAGCTTTCTTT. The encoded protein is CASTLAASNTEAFF.

The rearrangement uses TRBV5-4 and TRBJ1-2, with 7 bases that match TRBD1. Germline V gives CDR1 SGHNT, CDR2 YYREEE (reference sequence). The CDR3 is 14 amino acids. The junction had 9 bases not matched to a gene; V was cut back by 6 bases and J by 4 bases. Here the CDR3 reads CASTKTGLGYGYTF. CDR3 DNA: TGTGCCAGCACCAAGACAGGGTTGGGCTATGGCTACACCTTC.

J is TRBJ1-1 and V is TRBV28, with no clear D. Germline assignment: CDR1 MDHEN and CDR2 SYDVKM. This CDR3 contains 13 residues. The V and J ends lost 3 bases and 1 base respectively, with 6 bases between them. The CDR3 spells CASSLTGNTEAFF. CDR3 DNA sequence: TGTGCCAGCAGTTTGACGGGGAACACTGAAGCTTTCTTT.

This clone was recorded only once. The V and J genes are TRBV29-1 and TRBJ2-7, with 12 positions matching TRBD2. CDR1 and CDR2 (germline): SQVTM, ANQGSEA. This CDR3 region has 14 residues. The trim removed 4 bases at V and 5 bases at J, leaving 6 bases unmatched. The CDR3 here is CSVALLAGGNEQYF. As DNA, the CDR3 is TGCAGCGTTGCCCTACTAGCGGGAGGAAACGAGCAGTACTTC.

This chain joins TRBV6-6 and TRBJ1-5, with D maybe TRBD1 (5 bases). Per germline, CDR1 MNHNY and CDR2 SVGAGI (reference sequence). The CDR3 extends over 15 amino acids. Trimming left V 8 bases short and J 5 bases short, with 19 bases between. CDR3 bases: TGTGCCAGCTTACCGGCACGGGGACTTGATCAGCCCCAGCATTTT. This gives the protein CASLPARGLDQPQHF.

The chain has TRBV11-2 and TRBJ2-7; TRBD1 matches 7 bases. This CDR3 is built from 14 residues. Germline V gives CDR1 SGHAT, CDR2 FQNNGV. V trimming: 6 bases; J trimming: 3 bases; junction bases outside the gene matches: 8. The CDR3 bases are TGTGCCAGCAGTTTCACCAGGGGGAGCTACGAGCAGTACTTC. Its translation: CASSFTRGSYEQYF.